These 23 T cell receptor beta chains share one sample of origin, sequenced in a study of preoperative IRX-2 immunotherapy in early breast cancer. This table comes from immunoSEQ multiplex PCR, and its TCRdb copy is limited to in-frame clones, with some not included. There are 30,000 or so clones in the sample; over 80% occur only once, and approximately 2.7% lies in the top ten. As to treatment: preoperative locoregional IRX-2 cytokine immunotherapy. The sample in question was lymph node tissue, obtained from a patient treated with IRX-2 immunotherapy. The origin of the receptors is a human donor with breast cancer.

This clone was observed a handful of times. This chain joins TRBV10-3 and TRBJ2-3, with D possibly matching TRBD2 (5 bases). In germline, CDR1 is ENHRY, CDR2 SYGVKD. The CDR3 has 14 residues. V was pared by 7 bases and J by 7 bases, with 18 bases between. The DNA for the CDR3 is TGTGCCATCACTCGGGAATCCCCGTCTCATACGCAGTATTTT. Translated, it gives CAITRESPSHTQYF.

This sequence joins TRBV19 and TRBJ1-6, with no clear D. V was clipped by 5 bases and J by 7 bases, with 18 bases between them. The V gene's germline CDR1 is LNHDA and CDR2 SQIVND (reference sequence). The CDR3 consists of 16 residues. CDR3 coding DNA: TGTGCCAGTAGTGCGGCCGGACCCCCCCGAAATTCACCCCTCCACTTT. This encodes CASSAAGPPRNSPLHF.

The J gene is TRBJ1-5, the V gene TRBV6-1; no definite D call. Trimming took 0 bases from V and 6 from J, leaving 12 bases between them. CDR1 and CDR2 (germline): MNHNS, SASEGT. The CDR3 is 15 amino acids. CDR3 amino acids: CASSEAAPWGQPQHF. The CDR3 coding sequence is TGTGCCAGCAGTGAAGCGGCCCCTTGGGGTCAGCCCCAGCATTTT.

The gene calls are TRBV6-7 and TRBJ2-7; the match to TRBD1 covers 8 bases. TRBV6-7 qualifies as an ORF whose function is uncertain. After removal of 9 bases from V and 3 bases from J, the junction contained 16 bases not matched to a gene. The CDR3 is made up of 16 amino acids. CDR3 amino acids: CARSDREILVGYEQYF. CDR3 in DNA: TGTGCCAGATCGGACAGGGAAATCCTAGTAGGCTACGAGCAGTACTTC.

The V gene is TRBV9, the J gene TRBJ2-1; perhaps TRBD2 as D (5 bases). Germline-derived CDR1 and CDR2 are SGDLS and YYNGEE. With 6 bases removed from V and 9 bases from J, the gap between germline ends came to 16 bases. The CDR3 is made up of 13 amino acids. The CDR3 DNA reads TGTGCCAGCAACAGCCCAGGCGGGCGTGAGCAGTTCTTC. This codes for CASNSPGGREQFF.

This clone was seen once. The chain joins TRBV10-3 to TRBJ2-3; D might be TRBD2 (6 bases). From germline, CDR1 is ENHRY and CDR2 SYGVKD. Between the trimmed V and J ends, which lost 9 bases and 2 bases, there was a span of 9 bases. This CDR3 region has 12 residues. The DNA of the CDR3 is TGTGCCATTGGGCGGGACACAGATACGCAGTATTTT. Translated: CAIGRDTDTQYF.

V gene TRBV19 combines with J gene TRBJ2-1; D ambiguous. Trimming left V 3 bases short and J 2 bases short, with 11 bases between. The CDR3 loop spans 15 amino acids. From germline, CDR1 is LNHDA and CDR2 SQIVND (reference sequence). CDR3 residues: CASSISLVAYNEQFF. The CDR3 DNA reads as TGTGCCAGTAGTATTAGTCTAGTCGCCTACAATGAGCAGTTCTTC. The whole variable domain, remainder taken from reference TRBV19 and TRBJ2-1, is DGGITQSPKYLFRKEGQNVTLSCEQNLNHDAMYWYRQDPGQGLRLIYYSQIVNDFQKGDIAEGYSVSREKKESFPLTVTSAQKNPTAFYLCASSISLVAYNEQFFGPGTRLTVL.

The rearrangement joins TRBV6-7 to TRBJ1-6, with D unresolved. TRBV6-7 belongs to the ORF category, with a function that is uncertain. The CDR3 consists of 13 residues. Trimming removed 2 bases from V and 13 bases from J, with 12 bases in between. DNA of the CDR3: TGTGCCAGCAGTTACCGGACTGTAGGGCCCCTCCACTTT. This encodes CASSYRTVGPLHF.

CDR3 bases: TGTGCCAGCAGTTTGGCCTCCTCAGGCCTGGCCAAAAACATTCAGTACTTC. This translates into CASSLASSGLAKNIQYF. The chain carries TRBV28 and TRBJ2-4; D is unclear. This CDR3 region has 17 residues. V gave up 3 bases and J gave up 1 base, with 16 bases separating them. In germline, CDR1 is MDHEN, CDR2 SYDVKM. Variable domain in full (rest from reference TRBV28 and TRBJ2-4): DVKVTQSSRYLVKRTGEKVFLECVQDMDHENMFWYRQDPGLGLRLIYFSYDVKMKEKGDIPEGYSVSREKKERFSLILESASTNQTSMYLCASSLASSGLAKNIQYFGAGTRLSVL.

The chain joins TRBV14 to TRBJ2-1, with D unresolved. Trimming removed 4 bases from V and 10 bases from J, with 14 bases in between. This CDR3 region has 13 residues. Germline values: CDR1 SGHDN, CDR2 FVKESK. CDR3 DNA sequence: TGTGCCAGCAGCCGACGCGTCCTTAGCGAGCAGTTCTTC. Encoded protein: CASSRRVLSEQFF.

V is TRBV19 and J is TRBJ1-5; D remains unclear. Germline V gene lookup returns CDR1 LNHDA and CDR2 SQIVND (reference sequence). The V gene lost 1 base and the J gene lost 5 bases, with 6 bases spanning the gap. The CDR3 is 13 residues long. DNA for the CDR3: TGTGCCAGTAGTATAGGGAGGGATCAGCCCCAGCATTTT. Encoded protein: CASSIGRDQPQHF.

The chain uses TRBV28 and TRBJ2-2; TRBD2 matches at 9 bases. V shed 3 bases, J shed 5 bases, and the junction held 7 bases outside the gene matches. The CDR3 loop spans 16 amino acids. From germline, CDR1 is MDHEN and CDR2 SYDVKM. Here the CDR3 reads CASSLWVTSGTGELFF. The CDR3 nucleotides read TGTGCCAGCAGTTTGTGGGTGACTAGCGGTACCGGGGAGCTGTTTTTT.

This rearrangement joins TRBV25-1 to TRBJ2-2, with D possibly matching TRBD2 (6 bases). Germline assignment: CDR1 MGHDK and CDR2 SYGVNS. The CDR3 extends over 16 amino acids. V lost 1 base and J 2 bases, leaving 11 bases between the germline ends. CDR3 protein: CASSELPSDNTGELFF. CDR3 sequence (DNA): TGTGCCAGCAGTGAATTGCCTAGCGATAACACCGGGGAGCTGTTTTTT. Using reference TRBV25-1 and TRBJ2-2 for the parts outside the CDR3, the full variable domain is EADIYQTPRYLVIGTGKKITLECSQTMGHDKMYWYQQDPGMELHLIHYSYGVNSTEKGDLSSESTVSRIRTEHFPLTLESARPSHTSQYLCASSELPSDNTGELFFGEGSRLTVL.

CDR3 nucleotide sequence: TGTGCCATCAGCGCAGGGTTTGGGGAGCTGTTTTTT. As protein: CAISAGFGELFF. The chain has TRBV6-7 and TRBJ2-2; D is possibly TRBD1 (5 bases). TRBV6-7 is noted as an ORF with a role that remains uncertain. Deletions cut 10 bases from V and 8 bases from J, with 14 bases between. The CDR3 contains 12 residues.

The CDR3 coding sequence is TGTGCCACCTCCCTTGATGAAAAACTGTTTTTT. Amino acid sequence: CATSLDEKLFF. The chain combines TRBV6-7 with TRBJ1-4; D call uncertain. TRBV6-7 is an open reading frame whose function is uncertain. CDR3 length: 11 residues. With 10 bases removed from V and 6 bases from J, the gap between germline ends came to 9 bases.

The V gene is TRBV6-8, the J gene TRBJ2-7, with D possibly being TRBD1 (6 bases). This CDR3 has 13 residues. Germline CDR1 MNHGY, CDR2 SAAAGT. Trimming pared 6 bases from V and 3 bases from J, leaving 12 bases between. CDR3 loop: CASRPTGSYEQYF. Written as DNA, the CDR3 is TGTGCCAGCAGACCAACAGGGAGCTACGAGCAGTACTTC.

The J gene is TRBJ2-2, the V gene TRBV6-8, with D uncertain. Germline lookup yields CDR1 MNHGY and CDR2 SAAAGT. The CDR3 is 14 residues long. V gave up 3 bases and J gave up 5 bases, with 10 bases separating them. CDR3 in DNA: TGTGCCAGCAGTTATTGGATGGGGACCGGGGAGCTGTTTTTT. Residues: CASSYWMGTGELFF.

The CDR3: CASRRVVRYEQYF. CDR3 nucleotides: TGTGCCAGCAGGCGGGTTGTGCGTTACGAGCAGTACTTC. The rearrangement links TRBV28 to TRBJ2-7; maybe TRBD2 (5 bases). The V gene lost 6 bases and the J gene lost 4 bases, with 13 bases spanning the gap. The germline gives CDR1 MDHEN, CDR2 SYDVKM. The CDR3 consists of 13 residues.

The chain couples TRBV30 to TRBJ2-7, with D uncertain. Germline V gene sequence: CDR1 GTSNPN, CDR2 SVGIG (reference sequence). V lost 0 bases and J lost 4, with 4 bases in between. The CDR3 runs 11 residues. The CDR3 coding sequence is TGTGCCTGGAGTGTTGGGTACGAGCAGTACTTC. Its protein is CAWSVGYEQYF. Supplemented by reference TRBV30 and TRBJ2-7, the full variable domain reads SQTIHQWPATLVQPVGSPLSLECTVEGTSNPNLYWYRQAAGRGLQLLFYSVGIGQISSEVPQNLSASRPQDRQFILSSKKLLLSDSGFYLCAWSVGYEQYFGPGTRLTVT.

This rearrangement joins TRBV1 to TRBJ2-7. TRBV1 is a pseudogene. This CDR3 has 12 amino acids. CDR3 sequence: CTRRPSTYEQYF. The CDR3 region has the DNA TGCACCAGAAGGCCTTCCACATACGAGCAGTACTTC.

This clone was detected a few times. V and J are TRBV1 and TRBJ2-3; TRBD2 is the table's D call and was not checked against the DNA. TRBV1 is a documented pseudogene. The CDR3 totals 13 residues. CDR3 protein: CASSQSLADTQYF. The CDR3 nucleotides are TGCGCCAGCAGCCAATCGCTAGCGGATACGCAGTATTTT.

The chain couples TRBV19 to TRBJ2-6; tentatively, D is TRBD1 (6 bases). Between the trimmed V and J ends, which lost 5 bases and 4 bases, there was a span of 18 bases. Germline V CDR1 and CDR2: LNHDA, SQIVND (reference sequence). The CDR3 has 17 amino acids. The CDR3 DNA sequence: TGTGCCAGTAGTGGGATAGGTAGGGGGATAGGGGCCAACGTCCTGACTTTC. Protein product: CASSGIGRGIGANVLTF. The whole variable domain, remainder taken from reference TRBV19 and TRBJ2-6, is DGGITQSPKYLFRKEGQNVTLSCEQNLNHDAMYWYRQDPGQGLRLIYYSQIVNDFQKGDIAEGYSVSREKKESFPLTVTSAQKNPTAFYLCASSGIGRGIGANVLTFGAGSRLTVL.

The chain employs TRBV11-3 and TRBJ2-1; the match to TRBD2 covers 10 bases. J lost 6 bases, V lost 3 bases, and 5 bases had no gene match. The germline V gene has CDR1 SGHNT and CDR2 YENEEA. The CDR3 length is 15 residues. The chain's CDR3 is CASSLKLAGLNEQFF. The CDR3 nucleotides are TGTGCCAGCAGCTTGAAACTAGCGGGACTCAATGAGCAGTTCTTC.